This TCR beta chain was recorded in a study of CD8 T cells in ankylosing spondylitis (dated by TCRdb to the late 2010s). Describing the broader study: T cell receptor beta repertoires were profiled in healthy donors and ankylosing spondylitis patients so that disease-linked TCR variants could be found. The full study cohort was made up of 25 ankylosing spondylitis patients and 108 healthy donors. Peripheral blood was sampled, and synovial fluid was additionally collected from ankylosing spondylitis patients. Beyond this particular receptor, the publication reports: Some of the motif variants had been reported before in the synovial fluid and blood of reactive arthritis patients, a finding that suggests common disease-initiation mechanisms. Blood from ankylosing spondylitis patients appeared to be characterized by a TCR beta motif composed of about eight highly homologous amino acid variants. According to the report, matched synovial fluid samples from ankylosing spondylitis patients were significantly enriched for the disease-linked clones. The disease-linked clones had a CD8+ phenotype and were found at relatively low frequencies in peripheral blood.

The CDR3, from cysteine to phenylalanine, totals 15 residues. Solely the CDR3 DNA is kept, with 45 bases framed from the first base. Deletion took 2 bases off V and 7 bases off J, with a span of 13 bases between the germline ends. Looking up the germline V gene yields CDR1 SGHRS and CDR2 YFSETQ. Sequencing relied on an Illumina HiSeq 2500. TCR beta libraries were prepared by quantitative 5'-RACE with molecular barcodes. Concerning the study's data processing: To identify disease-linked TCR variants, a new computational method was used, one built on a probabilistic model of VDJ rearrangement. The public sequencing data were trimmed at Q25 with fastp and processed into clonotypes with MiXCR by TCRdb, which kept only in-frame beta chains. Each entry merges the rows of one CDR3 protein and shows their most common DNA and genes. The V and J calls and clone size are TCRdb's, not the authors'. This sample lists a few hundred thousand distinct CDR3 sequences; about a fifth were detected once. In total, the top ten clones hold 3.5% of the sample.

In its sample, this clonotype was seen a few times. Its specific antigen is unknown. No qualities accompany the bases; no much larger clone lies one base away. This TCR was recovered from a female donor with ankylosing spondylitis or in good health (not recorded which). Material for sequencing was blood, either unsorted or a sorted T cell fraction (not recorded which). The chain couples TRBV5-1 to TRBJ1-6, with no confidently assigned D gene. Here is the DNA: TGCGCCAGCAGCTTCGGTGGGTTGGGAAATTCACCCCTCCACTTT. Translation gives CASSFGGLGNSPLHF. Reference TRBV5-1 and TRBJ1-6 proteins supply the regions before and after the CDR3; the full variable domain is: KAGVTQTPRYLIKTRGQQVTLSCSPISGHRSVSWYQQTPGQGLQFLFEYFSETQRNKGNFPGRFSGRQFSNSRSEMNVSTLELGDSALYLCASSFGGLGNSPLHFGNGTRLTVT.